This entry is about one T cell receptor (beta chain). The sample comes from a study of neoadjuvant anti-PD-1 for oral cavity cancer. The assay was immunoSEQ multiplex PCR, and TCRdb's table has in-frame clones only and misses some. The sample contains 75,000 to 100,000 clones, about four fifths of which appear only once. The CDR3 consists of 17 residues. Germline loops: CDR1 SGHKS, CDR2 YYEKEE (reference sequence). Trimming pared 0 bases from V and 4 bases from J, leaving 17 bases between. The TCR was taken from a person between 35 and 79 years old with oral cavity squamous cell carcinoma. The sequencing used PBMCs, collected before nivolumab (anti-PD-1) treatment. V usage is TRBV5-5 and J usage is TRBJ1-5, with D possibly matching TRBD1 (5 bases). The CDR3 DNA reads TGTGCCAGCAGCTTGGAGGCAGGGCCCACGTTGAATCAGCCCCAGCATTTT. This translates into CASSLEAGPTLNQPQHF.